The next 8 T cell receptor beta chains were all read from a single sample in a study of graft-versus-host responses after intestinal transplantation. Clones were read by immunoSEQ multiplex PCR, and TCRdb kept only the in-frame ones, dropping some. The sample contains under 20,000 clones, approximately 95% of which appear only once. The material was PBMCs, obtained 23 days after intestinal transplant. These receptors all come from a human patient who received an intestinal transplant, so some T cells may come from the graft donor.

The chain carries TRBV21-1 and TRBJ1-2. TRBV21-1 is described as a pseudogene. The CDR3 consists of 12 residues. CDR3 sequence (DNA): TGTGCCAGAGTTCAGGGAGCCTGTGGCTACACCTTC. Translating gives CARVQGACGYTF.

The chain employs TRBV6-5 and TRBJ2-5, with 7 bases identical to TRBD2. The J call is doubtful: the DNA matches TRBJ2-7 better. Germline CDR1 is MNHEY and CDR2 is SVGAGI. The CDR3 length is 15 residues. The CDR3 sequence: CASSLGAGAWNEQYF. The CDR3 nucleotides are TGTGCCAGCTCCCTAGGCGCGGGAGCCTGGAACGAGCAGTACTTC.

The chain combines TRBV19 with TRBJ1-2, with 12 nucleotides matching TRBD1. The CDR3 loop spans 16 amino acids. Germline V gene lookup returns CDR1 LNHDA and CDR2 SQIVND (reference sequence). V dropped 5 bases and J dropped 5; count of bases not matched to a gene: 9. For the CDR3, the DNA is TGTGCCAGTAGTCCTGCGGGACAGGGGGCGCGGTATGGCTACACCTTC. Protein sequence: CASSPAGQGARYGYTF.

CDR3 loop: CASSPSEAGGYNEQFF. Written as DNA, the CDR3 is TGTGCCAGCAGCCCGTCGGAAGCGGGTGGTTACAATGAGCAGTTCTTC. The V gene is TRBV9, the J gene TRBJ2-1; possibly TRBD2 for D (6 bases). The germline V and J ends were trimmed by 4 bases and 4 bases, with 18 bases remaining between them. Germline V gene data show CDR1 as SGDLS and CDR2 as YYNGEE. The CDR3 extends over 16 amino acids.

The chain uses TRBV27 and TRBJ2-1; 9 nucleotides match TRBD2. Unmatched junction bases numbered 8, after V lost 0 bases and J lost 8 bases. CDR1 and CDR2 from the germline V gene are MNHEY and SMNVEV (reference sequence). The length of the CDR3 is 16 residues. The CDR3 spells CASSLSFGGRGDEQFF. The CDR3 DNA follows: TGTGCCAGCAGTTTATCTTTCGGCGGGAGGGGGGATGAGCAGTTCTTC.

The genes are TRBV10-1 and TRBJ2-5; D ambiguous. V lost 3 bases and J lost 4, with 9 bases in between. Germline V gene data show CDR1 as WNHNN and CDR2 as SYGVQD (reference sequence). The CDR3 loop spans 13 amino acids. The CDR3 protein is CASSEGSVETQYF. CDR3 nucleotide sequence: TGCGCCAGCAGTGAAGGGTCCGTAGAGACCCAGTACTTC.

The chain is built from TRBV7-3 and TRBJ1-1; weak D call: TRBD1 (5 bases). Germline assignment: CDR1 SGHTA and CDR2 FQGTGA. Trimming left V 5 bases short and J 4 bases short, with 17 bases between. The CDR3 runs to 15 residues. This CDR3 reads CASSLVGGLVTEAFF. DNA for the CDR3: TGTGCCAGCAGCCTGGTGGGGGGACTAGTCACTGAAGCTTTCTTT. Based on the CDR3 plus reference TRBV7-3 and TRBJ1-1, the full variable domain is GAGVSQTPSNKVTEKGKYVELRCDPISGHTALYWYRQSLGQGPEFLIYFQGTGAADDSGLPNDRFFAVRPEGSVSTLKIQRTERGDSAVYLCASSLVGGLVTEAFFGQGTRLTVV.

The CDR3 DNA is TGTGCCAGCAGAATAGGGGATGGCTACACCTTC. This codes for CASRIGDGYTF. The chain employs TRBV6-5 and TRBJ1-2, with D possibly matching TRBD1 (5 bases). This CDR3 contains 11 residues. CDR1 and CDR2 from the germline V gene are MNHEY and SVGAGI. V lost 6 bases, J lost 6 bases, and 8 bases lay in between.